This T cell receptor (beta chain) emerged from a study of shared clonotypes between healthy human individuals. Generated by immunoSEQ multiplex PCR, the TCRdb table keeps only in-frame clones and is missing some. The sample lists over a million clones, around 98.5% seen once, with approximately 0.4% in the top ten. The ends were cut back, 2 bases at V and 7 bases at J, with 14 bases in the middle. Germline V gives CDR1 MNHEY, CDR2 SVGAGI. The CDR3 is 15 amino acids. Sequencing was carried out using naive CD4+ T cells sorted from blood. Subset denoted: CD45RA+ positively selected. The chain combines TRBV6-5 with TRBJ1-4; no reliable D call. The receptor comes from a man younger than 45 in good health. The CDR3 reads CASSYLRTSGEKLFF. The CDR3 DNA sequence: TGTGCCAGCAGTTACCTTAGGACCTCTGGTGAAAAACTGTTTTTT.